This T cell receptor beta chain was sequenced for a study of shared clonotypes between healthy human individuals. Study at large: Per donor, three plates held CD4 naive cells, three held CD4 memory, two held CD8 naive and one held CD8 memory.

A word on this clone: What it binds is not known.

Study-wide points: A generally larger estimated richness was seen in naive subsets than in memory subsets.

The CDR3 is 14 amino acids. CDR1 and CDR2 from the germline V gene are LNHDA and SQIVND (reference sequence). J was trimmed by 11 bases and V by 4 bases; bases with no gene match: 8. The assay was run at deep level. Authors' data handling: Junction-only immunoSEQ sequences carried no quality scores, so filtering differed. Libraries were prepared by immunoSEQ multiplex PCR; TCRdb keeps only in-frame clonotypes and omits some of them. D and trimming were read from the DNA, whereas the V and J calls and clone size are those reported in that table. The profile shows about 2.4 million clones, over 85% of them singletons.

The chain employs TRBV19 and TRBJ1-1; 12 bases line up with TRBD1. The sequenced sample was naive CD4+ T cells from PBMCs. Subset denoted: CD45RA+ positively selected. The clonotype comes from a man aged 18 to 35 in good health. Some clones in this sample may be carry-over from other donors' samples. This CDR3 is CASSTGQGAYGAFF. The CDR3 region has the DNA TGTGCCAGTAGTACGGGACAGGGGGCTTACGGCGCTTTCTTT.